The 10 T cell receptor beta chains presented below share a single source sample, sequenced in a study of T cell responses to AZD1222 COVID-19 vaccine. The assay was immunoSEQ multiplex PCR, and TCRdb's table has in-frame clones only and misses some. The profile covers some 63,000 clones, with 75% to 90% appearing a single time and 6% to 7.5% taken by the ten largest. The sequenced sample was peripheral blood, obtained 28 days after the second AZD1222 dose. These receptors were collected from an adult who received the AZD1222 COVID-19 vaccine.

The V and J genes are TRBV12-5 and TRBJ2-3, with D unclear. The CDR3 totals 13 residues. The germline V gene has CDR1 LGHNT and CDR2 FRNRAP. V lost 5 bases to trimming and J lost 4 bases, with 10 bases between them. The CDR3: CASGALIADTQYF. The CDR3 nucleotides read TGTGCTAGTGGTGCTCTTATTGCAGATACGCAGTATTTT.

V is TRBV10-3 and J is TRBJ2-1, with 8 bases fitting TRBD2. V gave up 10 bases and J gave up 1 base; unmatched junction bases: 3. Germline CDR1 reads ENHRY; CDR2 reads SYGVKD. The CDR3 sequence is 13 residues long. The CDR3 here is CATTSGSYNEQFF. In nucleotides, the CDR3 is TGTGCCACCACTAGCGGATCCTACAATGAGCAGTTCTTC.

CDR3 amino acids: CASRKRGSTDTQYF. The DNA of the CDR3 is TGTGCCAGCAGGAAGCGGGGGAGCACAGATACGCAGTATTTT. The chain joins TRBV6-5 to TRBJ2-3; TRBD2 matches at 8 bases. The CDR3 runs 14 residues. The germline gives CDR1 MNHEY, CDR2 SVGAGI. Trimming at V came to 6 bases and at J to 0 bases, leaving 2 bases not matched to a gene.

The chain has TRBV7-3 and TRBJ1-1; D is perhaps TRBD1 (6 bases). Germline V gene sequence: CDR1 SGHTA, CDR2 FQGTGA. CDR3 length: 13 residues. V was trimmed by 5 bases and J by 2 bases, leaving 9 bases between them. This CDR3 is CASSTTGNTEAFF. The CDR3 DNA is TGTGCCAGCAGCACGACAGGAAACACTGAAGCTTTCTTT.

The rearrangement links TRBV28 to TRBJ2-7; no definite D call. The germline V and J ends were trimmed by 7 bases and 0 bases, with 16 bases remaining between them. Per germline, CDR1 MDHEN and CDR2 SYDVKM. This CDR3 region has 15 residues. CDR3 sequence reads: CASTSSEARSYEQYF. The CDR3 DNA reads as TGTGCCAGCACATCCTCAGAAGCCCGCTCCTACGAGCAGTACTTC.

The chain joins TRBV11-3 to TRBJ1-3, with D unclear. The CDR3 contains 15 residues. V lost 0 bases and J 0 bases, leaving 6 bases between the germline ends. Germline V lookup: CDR1 SGHNT, CDR2 YENEEA. Here the CDR3 DNA reads TGTGCCAGCAGCTTAGAGTCAGCCTCTGGAAACACCATATATTTT. It yields the protein CASSLESASGNTIYF.

V and J are TRBV5-4 and TRBJ2-1; 7 positions match TRBD1. The CDR3 spans 14 residues. CDR1 SGHNT and CDR2 YYREEE come from the germline V gene (reference sequence). V lost 2 bases to trimming and J lost 5 bases; unmatched junction nucleotides: 4. The CDR3 region has the DNA TGTGCCAGCAGCTTACAGGGGCCCAACAATGAGCAGTTCTTC. Protein: CASSLQGPNNEQFF. The entire variable domain, with the rest obtained from reference TRBV5-4 and TRBJ2-1, is as follows: ETGVTQSPTHLIKTRGQQVTLRCSSQSGHNTVSWYQQALGQGPQFIFQYYREEENGRGNFPPRFSGLQFPNYSSELNVNALELDDSALYLCASSLQGPNNEQFFGPGTRLTVL.

The sample holds one count of this clone. The chain recombines TRBV19 with TRBJ2-1; D might be TRBD1 (6 bases). Trimming took 6 bases from V and 10 from J, leaving 16 bases between them. Germline loops: CDR1 LNHDA, CDR2 SQIVND (reference sequence). The CDR3 length is 13 residues. For the CDR3, the DNA is TGTGCCAGTAGCGGGACATTGGTATGGGAGCAGTTCTTC. This codes for CASSGTLVWEQFF. Supplemented by reference TRBV19 and TRBJ2-1, the full variable domain reads DGGITQSPKYLFRKEGQNVTLSCEQNLNHDAMYWYRQDPGQGLRLIYYSQIVNDFQKGDIAEGYSVSREKKESFPLTVTSAQKNPTAFYLCASSGTLVWEQFFGPGTRLTVL.

V gene TRBV5-4 combines with J gene TRBJ1-3; tentatively, D is TRBD1 (6 bases). The germline CDR1 and CDR2 sequences are SGHNT and YYREEE (reference sequence). CDR3 length: 18 amino acids. The V end was cut by 0 bases, the J end by 4 bases, with 20 bases between. The CDR3 coding sequence is TGTGCCAGCAGCTTGGGGGGATTACAGGGAAAAGGAGGAAACACCATATATTTT. Translation gives CASSLGGLQGKGGNTIYF.

The CDR3 sequence: CASSLDQGAYEQYF. In nucleotides, the CDR3 is TGCGCCAGCAGCTTGGACCAGGGGGCCTACGAGCAGTACTTC. The chain employs TRBV5-1 and TRBJ2-7; TRBD1 aligns across 7 bases. The junction had 2 bases not matched to a gene; V was cut back by 0 bases and J by 2 bases. Germline V gives CDR1 SGHRS, CDR2 YFSETQ. CDR3 length: 14 residues.